One and the same sample provided the 18 T cell receptor beta chains below, sequenced in a study of blood T cells in healthy people across ages (dated by TCRdb to 2014 to 2015). The library was made by 5' RACE. The sequencer listed for this sample is Illumina HiSeq 2500. A second PCR of roughly 7 to 11 cycles was performed with a sample-barcoded 5' primer and a J-beta primer mix. Starting from the raw public reads, TCRdb applied fastp trimming at Q25, assembled clones with MiXCR and retained in-frame beta chains. Each CDR3 protein gets just one entry, which takes the most common genes and DNA from the rows behind it. This sample gives 1 million or so distinct CDR3 sequences in total; under 30% of them show up just once. The top ten clonotypes cover less than 0.85% of the sample. The data were also submitted as part of a second study, on T cells of mothers and their children.

Sequenced: blood. The receptors originated from a girl aged 2-10 years in good health.

The chain recombines TRBV11-2 with TRBJ2-7; 10 bases are a match to TRBD1. V shed 5 bases, J shed 6 bases, and the junction held 10 bases outside the gene matches. There are 15 residues in the CDR3. Germline V gene lookup returns CDR1 SGHAT and CDR2 FQNNGV. The CDR3 reads CASSITGTGDGEQYF. The DNA of the CDR3 is TGTGCCAGCAGCATAACCGGGACAGGGGATGGCGAGCAGTACTTC.

This clonotype was seen more than once but under ten times. V gene TRBV5-1 combines with J gene TRBJ1-2, with TRBD1 matching 7 bases. The CDR3 has 14 amino acids. Germline CDR1 and CDR2: SGHRS and YFSETQ. With 5 bases clipped from V and 4 bases from J, the junction kept 8 bases outside the gene matches. DNA of the CDR3: TGCGCCAGCAGACTCGACAGGGCTAGCTATGGCTACACCTTC. Protein: CASRLDRASYGYTF.

This clonotype was observed a handful of times. CDR3 DNA sequence: TGCAGCGTACACAGGGGGAATCAGGAGACCCAGTACTTC. Its protein product is CSVHRGNQETQYF. This chain joins TRBV29-1 and TRBJ2-5; TRBD1 agrees at 8 bases. This CDR3 is 13 amino acids long. Per the germline V gene, CDR1 is SQVTM and CDR2 is ANQGSEA. Trimming cost V 6 bases and J 5 bases; bases outside gene matches: 8.

This clonotype has only a few counts. The rearrangement uses TRBV28 and TRBJ2-7, with D perhaps matching TRBD2 (5 bases). The germline V gene encodes CDR1 MDHEN and CDR2 SYDVKM. The length of the CDR3 is 14 residues. Trimming took off 3 bases at V and 3 bases at J, with 12 bases between the two ends. The CDR3 is CASSLRAADYEQYF. CDR3 nucleotide sequence: TGTGCCAGCAGTTTGAGGGCAGCGGACTACGAGCAGTACTTC.

This rearrangement joins TRBV7-6 to TRBJ2-1; tentative D call: TRBD2 (5 bases). The CDR3 extends over 12 amino acids. The V gene lost 5 bases and the J gene lost 7 bases, with 9 bases spanning the gap. Germline CDR1 and CDR2: SGHVS and FNYEAQ. DNA for the CDR3: TGTGCCAGCAGCCACACTAGGAATGAGCAGTTCTTC. Its translation is CASSHTRNEQFF.

There are a few counts of this clonotype. The rearrangement joins TRBV4-2 to TRBJ1-1, with 9 bases matching TRBD1. The CDR3 length is 15 residues. V gave up 1 base and J gave up 7 bases; unmatched junction bases: 7. Germline V CDR1 and CDR2: LGHNA, YNFKEQ. CDR3 residues: CASSQGTGVGFEAFF. The CDR3 DNA follows: TGTGCCAGCAGCCAAGGGACAGGGGTGGGATTTGAAGCTTTCTTT.

The J gene is TRBJ2-1, the V gene TRBV10-3; a possible D gene is TRBD1 (6 bases). The V and J ends lost 4 bases and 4 bases respectively, with 17 bases between them. The germline V gene has CDR1 ENHRY and CDR2 SYGVKD. The CDR3 is 16 amino acids. CDR3 nucleotides: TGTGCCATCAGTGGGACAGCAATAGGGGGATACAATGAGCAGTTCTTC. The encoded protein is CAISGTAIGGYNEQFF.

CDR3 DNA sequence: TGTGCCAGTAGTATGGCCCAGGGTTTCGACGCCTATGGCTACACCTTC. Protein: CASSMAQGFDAYGYTF. The chain carries TRBV19 and TRBJ1-2; D perhaps matches TRBD1 (5 bases). The CDR3 is made up of 16 amino acids. Germline CDR1 and CDR2: LNHDA and SQIVND (reference sequence). Trimming left V 3 bases short and J 4 bases short, with 18 bases between. Supplemented by reference TRBV19 and TRBJ1-2, the full variable domain reads DGGITQSPKYLFRKEGQNVTLSCEQNLNHDAMYWYRQDPGQGLRLIYYSQIVNDFQKGDIAEGYSVSREKKESFPLTVTSAQKNPTAFYLCASSMAQGFDAYGYTFGSGTRLTVV.

This rearrangement joins TRBV7-8 to TRBJ2-3; the D gene is possibly TRBD2 (7 bases). The germline CDR1 and CDR2 sequences are SGHVS and FQNEAQ. The ends were cut back, 0 bases at V and 2 bases at J, with 18 bases in the middle. This CDR3 has 18 amino acids. The DNA of the CDR3 is TGTGCCAGCAGCTTAGCATCGGGGGCTAGCGGTTACACAGATACGCAGTATTTT. Encoded protein: CASSLASGASGYTDTQYF. The full variable domain, completed using reference TRBV7-8 and TRBJ2-3, is GAGVSQSPRYKVAKRGQDVALRCDPISGHVSLFWYQQALGQGPEFLTYFQNEAQLDKSGLPSDRFFAERPEGSVSTLKIQRTQQEDSAVYLCASSLASGASGYTDTQYFGPGTRLTVL.

The chain carries TRBV20-1 and TRBJ2-1, with D hard to call. CDR1 is DFQATT and CDR2 is SNEGSKA in the germline V gene (reference sequence). V was cut by 2 bases and J by 4 bases, with 15 bases left in between. The CDR3 runs to 15 residues. The CDR3 DNA sequence: TGCAGTGCTAGACGCGGAGCCCTAGGATACAATGAGCAGTTCTTC. Its protein product is CSARRGALGYNEQFF.

This sequence joins TRBV24-1 and TRBJ2-5; D is ambiguous. The ends were cut back, 4 bases at V and 4 bases at J, with 6 bases in the middle. The germline V gene encodes CDR1 KGHDR and CDR2 SFDVKD. The CDR3 length is 12 residues. The CDR3 region has the DNA TGTGCCACCAGTGAGGTGGGAGAGACCCAGTACTTC. Encoded protein: CATSEVGETQYF.

V gene TRBV29-1 combines with J gene TRBJ1-1; D ambiguous. Germline assignment: CDR1 SQVTM and CDR2 ANQGSEA. The CDR3 covers 13 residues. V was pared by 6 bases and J by 1 base, with 12 bases between. The CDR3 DNA reads TGCAGCGTCTTACAGAAAGCGAACACTGAAGCTTTCTTT. It yields the protein CSVLQKANTEAFF.

The chain employs TRBV5-1 and TRBJ2-3, with D perhaps TRBD1 (5 bases). There are 13 residues in the CDR3. Germline V lookup: CDR1 SGHRS, CDR2 YFSETQ. V lost 0 bases, J lost 14 bases, and 16 bases lay in between. The CDR3 DNA reads TGCGCCAGCAGCTTGGACGTAGGGGCAACATTGTATTTT. This gives the protein CASSLDVGATLYF.

The rearrangement uses TRBV24-1 and TRBJ2-2; D may be TRBD2 (5 bases). CDR1 is KGHDR and CDR2 is SFDVKD in the germline V gene. The CDR3 sequence is 14 residues long. V lost 5 bases and J 1 base, leaving 7 bases between the germline ends. CDR3 protein: CATSAGMNTGELFF. CDR3 DNA: TGTGCCACCAGTGCGGGAATGAACACCGGGGAGCTGTTTTTT.

In its sample, this clonotype was seen a few times. The rearrangement links TRBV7-9 to TRBJ2-7; 7 nucleotides line up with TRBD2. The CDR3 is 15 residues long. The V and J ends lost 8 bases and 2 bases, in that order; junction bases with no gene match: 12. CDR1 SEHNR and CDR2 FQNEAQ come from the germline V gene (reference sequence). The CDR3 nucleotides are TGTGCCAGCGATACAAGCGGGGCCCCCACCTACGAGCAGTACTTC. This translates into CASDTSGAPTYEQYF.

The chain combines TRBV27 with TRBJ1-6; a weak D match, TRBD1 (5 bases). The V end lost 4 bases, the J end lost 8 bases, and 15 bases lay between the germline ends. Germline V gives CDR1 MNHEY, CDR2 SMNVEV (reference sequence). CDR3 length: 15 residues. In DNA, the CDR3 is TGTGCCAGCAGTTGGCAGGGAGGTGGCTATTCACCCCTCCACTTT. Its protein product is CASSWQGGGYSPLHF.

This clonotype has only a few counts. This chain connects TRBV13 to TRBJ2-6, with a weak D call TRBD1 (6 bases). Looked up from germline, CDR1 is PRHDT and CDR2 is FYEKMQ (reference sequence). CDR3 length equals 15 residues. V gave up 4 bases and J gave up 0 bases, with 7 bases separating them. The CDR3: CASSSRGSGANVLTF. CDR3 DNA: TGTGCCAGCAGCTCCAGGGGCTCTGGGGCCAACGTCCTGACTTTC.

This clonotype was seen only a few times. The genes are TRBV29-1 and TRBJ1-2; the D is unclear. Germline CDR1 SQVTM, CDR2 ANQGSEA. The CDR3 loop spans 13 amino acids. V dropped 7 bases and J dropped 8 bases, with 20 bases sitting between them. This CDR3 reads CSGGAWGGSGYTF. In DNA form, the CDR3 reads TGCAGCGGTGGAGCGTGGGGAGGAAGCGGCTACACCTTC. Together with reference TRBV29-1 and TRBJ1-2, the CDR3 gives the full variable domain: SAVISQKPSRDICQRGTSLTIQCQVDSQVTMMFWYRQQPGQSLTLIATANQGSEATYESGFVIDKFPISRPNLTFSTLTVSNMSPEDSSIYLCSGGAWGGSGYTFGSGTRLTVV.